This record covers a single T cell receptor beta chain. Its antigen is currently unknown. This sample was included in a study of CD8 T cells in ankylosing spondylitis. The study's findings and limits: In peripheral blood, disease-linked CD8+ clones occurred at relatively low frequencies. Ankylosing spondylitis blood seemed to carry a telltale TCR beta motif made of under ten highly homologous variants.

Preparation of TCR beta libraries was done by quantitative 5'-RACE with molecular barcodes. Each CDR3 protein is one row after TCRdb ran MiXCR on the 5' RACE reads. The top ten clones hold roughly 15% of a sample with a few hundred thousand distinct CDR3 sequences, approximately 8% of them seen once. Source material: blood, either unsorted or a sorted T cell fraction (not recorded which). The TCR originated in a male donor with ankylosing spondylitis.

The CDR3 region is CASSWPNQPQHF. CDR3 in DNA: TGTGCCAGCAGTTGGCCAAATCAGCCCCAGCATTTT. V is TRBV28 and J is TRBJ1-5; no reliable D call. CDR1 MDHEN and CDR2 SYDVKM come from the germline V gene. The CDR3 sequence is 12 residues long. Trimming shortened V by 4 bases and J by 4 bases, and 5 bases separated the two germline ends. Full variable domain (outside the CDR3, taken from reference TRBV28 and TRBJ1-5): DVKVTQSSRYLVKRTGEKVFLECVQDMDHENMFWYRQDPGLGLRLIYFSYDVKMKEKGDIPEGYSVSREKKERFSLILESASTNQTSMYLCASSWPNQPQHFGDGTRLSIL.